This TCR beta chain came from a study of blood T cell repertoires in COVID-19. Only in-frame clones appear in the TCRdb table, and some are missing; sequencing was by immunoSEQ multiplex PCR. The sample carries 70,000 to 85,000 clones, 90% recorded once. The CDR3 is 21 amino acids. The germline V gene encodes CDR1 ENHRY and CDR2 SYGVKD. V was pared by 6 bases and J by 1 base, with 33 bases between. Sequencing was done on a sample of peripheral blood. The sequence was collected from a human donor in a cohort sampled during active COVID-19. The chain joins TRBV10-3 to TRBJ2-5, with D possibly called TRBD1 or TRBD2 (10 bases each). CDR3 protein: CAIRAGQGFEKAGGPQETQYF. CDR3 DNA sequence: TGTGCCATCAGGGCGGGACAGGGGTTCGAAAAAGCGGGAGGGCCCCAAGAGACCCAGTACTTC.